The source of this T cell receptor (beta chain) is a study of beta chain features in type 1 diabetes. Study-wide results and caveats: Whether TCRB rearrangement is influenced by HLA type was left unresolved in this analysis. Reduced insertions and increased deletions marked VDJ junctions in type 1 diabetes patients.

The CDR3 totals 16 residues. CDR1 and CDR2 (germline): SGDLS, YYNGEE. The junction had 12 bases not matched to a gene; V was cut back by 4 bases and J by 5 bases. The isolated RNA, all of it, was reverse transcribed, so expressed TCRB transcripts were what got sequenced. The data were produced by immunoSEQ multiplex PCR, yet TCRdb's version contains in-frame clones alone and is incomplete. The data show under 950,000 clones, 15% to 20% seen once. The sample holds a few counts of this clone. Its antigen is as yet unknown. This TCR derives from a woman between 18 and 30 years old in good health. Sequenced sample: naive CD4+ T cells from blood. The chain combines TRBV9 with TRBJ1-1; TRBD1 matches 9 bases. CDR3: CASSPLRTGERTEAFF. The CDR3 nucleotides read TGTGCCAGCAGCCCCCTCCGGACAGGGGAGAGAACTGAAGCTTTCTTT.